The TCR beta chain described here comes from a study of cytomegalovirus exposure and HLA in healthy donors. Overall study: Approximately 170 million T cells yielded 100 million or so unique TCR beta sequences in earlier analysis.

A few counts support this clone. The antigen is unknown. The PCR was carried out with 60 Vbeta primers and 13 Jbeta primers. Libraries were prepared by immunoSEQ multiplex PCR; TCRdb keeps only in-frame clonotypes and omits some of them. The sample holds some 65,000 clones, over 50% seen once. Whole-study findings and limits: In an earlier analysis, about 87% or about 30%: the productive usage of most TCR beta V segments. Information on immune exposure was restricted to one variable (CMV serostatus).

This CDR3 region has 17 residues. V was cut by 0 bases and J by 10 bases, with 22 bases left in between. The germline V gene has CDR1 SGHVS and CDR2 FQNEAQ. The sequenced sample consisted of PBMCs. The chain is built from TRBV7-8 and TRBJ2-1; a weak D match, TRBD1 (6 bases). This sequence was found in a man aged 30 to 39 in good health and CMV-seronegative. The CDR3 protein is CASSLADTGRLSAEQFF. CDR3 nucleotides: TGTGCCAGCAGCTTAGCGGATACAGGGAGATTGAGCGCGGAGCAGTTCTTC. The complete variable domain, with remaining parts taken from reference TRBV7-8 and TRBJ2-1, reads GAGVSQSPRYKVAKRGQDVALRCDPISGHVSLFWYQQALGQGPEFLTYFQNEAQLDKSGLPSDRFFAERPEGSVSTLKIQRTQQEDSAVYLCASSLADTGRLSAEQFFGPGTRLTVL.